A single T cell receptor (beta chain) is shown here with its context. The antigen remains undetermined. This sample stems from a study of cytomegalovirus exposure and HLA in healthy donors. Data came from immunoSEQ multiplex PCR; TCRdb stores just in-frame clones and leaves some out. The data show 150,000 to 200,000 clones, about four fifths seen once. CDR1 and CDR2 from the germline V gene are MGHDK and SYGVNS. This CDR3 contains 14 residues. V was trimmed by 4 bases and J by 6 bases, leaving 13 bases between them. General study results and limits: Using the classifier, cytomegalovirus status was reportedly diagnosed with high specificity and sensitivity. Within the 95 to 150 validation repertoires, first-cohort TCR clusters tended to co-occur, according to a later analysis. Altogether, 150 to 200 TCR beta chains were recorded as cytomegalovirus-associated.

The sequence was collected from a man younger than 35 in good health and CMV-seropositive. The chain links TRBV25-1 to TRBJ1-5, with D hard to call. What was sequenced was PBMCs. Here the CDR3 reads CASSAAGVGQPQHF. CDR3 sequence (DNA): TGTGCCAGCAGTGCCGCAGGCGTAGGTCAGCCCCAGCATTTT.